Detailed here is one T cell receptor beta chain. The primer mix had 60 Vbeta and 13 Jbeta primers. TCRdb's table, derived via immunoSEQ multiplex PCR, lists solely in-frame clones and lacks some. The sample contains more than 60,000 clones, 65% to 85% of which appear only once. The sample belongs to a study of cytomegalovirus exposure and HLA in healthy donors. The sequenced sample consisted of PBMCs. The receptor was isolated from a woman aged 30 to 39 in good health and CMV-seronegative.

CDR3 sequence (DNA): TGTGCCAGCAGTGCTTGGCAGGGGGACAACAATGAGCAGTTCTTC. Residues: CASSAWQGDNNEQFF. The V gene is TRBV2, the J gene TRBJ2-1; 7 bases fit TRBD1. With V trimmed by 4 bases and J by 5 bases, 8 bases remained unmatched. Germline V gene sequence: CDR1 SNHLY, CDR2 FYNNEI. This CDR3 region has 15 residues.